These 14 T cell receptor beta chains were all obtained from the same sample, sequenced in a study of PD-L1 blockade in urothelial cancer. This table comes from immunoSEQ multiplex PCR, and its TCRdb copy is limited to in-frame clones, with some not included. The sample yields 50,000 or so clones, around 85% seen once. The starting material was PBMCs, obtained around atezolizumab (anti-PD-L1) treatment. Receptors originate from a man aged 60-69 years with urothelial cancer.

The chain employs TRBV5-1 and TRBJ2-7; D may be TRBD1 (7 bases). The CDR3 is 13 amino acids. Trimming took 4 bases from V and 7 from J, leaving 15 bases between them. Germline values: CDR1 SGHRS, CDR2 YFSETQ. As DNA, the CDR3 is TGCGCCAGCAGCCGTTTCAGGGGGGAGGAGCAGTACTTC. Translated, it gives CASSRFRGEEQYF.

The chain is built from TRBV30 and TRBJ1-2; TRBD1 might be the D (6 bases). Germline V gene data show CDR1 as GTSNPN and CDR2 as SVGIG (reference sequence). V was pared by 4 bases and J by 3 bases, with 18 bases between. The CDR3 totals 15 residues. The CDR3 coding sequence is TGTGCCTGGACTCCCCAGGGGCGTTTGTACTATGGCTACACCTTC. It encodes CAWTPQGRLYYGYTF.

J is TRBJ1-6 and V is TRBV10-3; 7 bases align to TRBD1. The CDR3 totals 18 residues. CDR1 is ENHRY, CDR2 SYGVKD, per germline. Trimming removed 2 bases from V and 4 bases from J; junction bases left unmatched: 11. CDR3 sequence (DNA): TGTGCCATCAGTGAGAACCGACAGGGTACGGAATATAATTCACCCCTCCACTTT. Encoded protein: CAISENRQGTEYNSPLHF.

The rearrangement links TRBV11-3 to TRBJ2-3; 12 bases match TRBD2. With 0 bases clipped from V and 9 bases from J, the junction kept 7 bases outside the gene matches. Per germline, CDR1 SGHNT and CDR2 YENEEA. CDR3 length: 16 residues. Here the CDR3 reads CASSLDLAGGSETQYF. DNA for the CDR3: TGTGCCAGCAGCTTAGATCTAGCGGGGGGGTCCGAGACGCAGTATTTT. Filled out from reference TRBV11-3 and TRBJ2-3, the complete variable domain reads EAGVVQSPRYKIIEKKQPVAFWCNPISGHNTLYWYLQNLGQGPELLIRYENEEAVDDSQLPKDRFSAERLKGVDSTLKIQPAELGDSAVYLCASSLDLAGGSETQYFGPGTRLTVL.

The chain joins TRBV7-2 to TRBJ1-5, with D possibly TRBD1 on 5 matching bases. The germline gives CDR1 SGHTA, CDR2 FQGNSA. This CDR3 has 13 amino acids. Trimming left V 1 base short and J 6 bases short, with 7 bases between. The CDR3 sequence is CASSLEGAQPQHF. The CDR3 region has the DNA TGTGCCAGCAGCTTAGAAGGGGCTCAGCCCCAGCATTTT.

This chain links TRBV27 with TRBJ2-7, with 7 bases matching TRBD2. Trimming at V came to 4 bases and at J to 1 base, leaving 4 bases not matched to a gene. From germline, CDR1 is MNHEY and CDR2 SMNVEV (reference sequence). This CDR3 spans 14 amino acids. In DNA, the CDR3 is TGTGCCAGCAGTTGGGGGGGAAAGTCCTACGAGCAGTACTTC. Translation gives CASSWGGKSYEQYF.

This chain joins TRBV7-2 and TRBJ2-7; tentatively, D is TRBD2 (6 bases). CDR1 and CDR2 from the germline V gene are SGHTA and FQGNSA. V dropped 0 bases and J dropped 7 bases, with 13 bases sitting between them. The CDR3 contains 14 residues. The CDR3 coding sequence is TGTGCCAGCAGCTTAGCTTGGGGGGAGTGGGAGCAGTACTTC. Translated, it gives CASSLAWGEWEQYF.

The chain recombines TRBV6-5 with TRBJ1-6; weak D call: TRBD1 (6 bases). Germline CDR1 MNHEY, CDR2 SVGAGI. There are 15 residues in the CDR3. The V end lost 2 bases, the J end lost 7 bases, and 12 bases lay between the germline ends. The CDR3 protein is CASSYRQAGNSPLHF. CDR3 sequence (DNA): TGTGCCAGCAGTTACCGACAGGCTGGGAATTCACCCCTCCACTTT.

The rearrangement links TRBV18 to TRBJ2-7, with 8 bases that match TRBD2. V lost 3 bases to trimming and J lost 3 bases; unmatched junction nucleotides: 10. CDR3 length: 16 residues. CDR1 KGHSH and CDR2 LQKENI come from the germline V gene. This chain's CDR3 is CASSPTRTSRNYEQYF. The CDR3, as DNA: TGTGCCAGCTCACCGACCCGGACTAGCAGAAACTACGAGCAGTACTTC.

V usage is TRBV29-1 and J usage is TRBJ2-7, with D unresolved. The CDR3 contains 12 residues. V shed 5 bases and J shed 3 bases, with 11 bases lying between them. In germline, CDR1 is SQVTM, CDR2 ANQGSEA. The CDR3 reads CSVTQSLYEQYF. The CDR3 DNA follows: TGCAGCGTTACCCAAAGCCTCTACGAGCAGTACTTC.

CDR3 DNA: TGTGCCATCAGTGAGCCCAAAGGGGTACGGGGGTCGGAGCAGTACTTC. It yields the protein CAISEPKGVRGSEQYF. The chain links TRBV10-3 to TRBJ2-7, with D possibly matching TRBD2 (6 bases). V lost 2 bases and J lost 7, with 21 bases in between. Germline V gene sequence: CDR1 ENHRY, CDR2 SYGVKD. The CDR3 extends over 16 amino acids.

There are a few counts of this clone. This chain joins TRBV7-3 and TRBJ1-2; 7 nucleotides line up with TRBD1. The V gene's germline CDR1 is SGHTA and CDR2 FQGTGA. This CDR3 region has 12 residues. V shed 2 bases and J 14 bases; nucleotides not matched to a gene: 8. The CDR3 sequence is CASSLDDRERTF. The CDR3 DNA reads TGTGCCAGCAGCTTAGACGACAGGGAGCGGACCTTC.

The V gene is TRBV5-1, the J gene TRBJ1-1; 9 nucleotides agree with TRBD1. This CDR3 is built from 16 residues. Trimming at V came to 1 base and at J to 6 bases, leaving 10 bases not matched to a gene. The germline V gene encodes CDR1 SGHRS and CDR2 YFSETQ. The CDR3 region is CASSLLGTGLQAEAFF. The CDR3 bases are TGCGCCAGCAGCTTGCTAGGGACAGGGCTCCAGGCTGAAGCTTTCTTT.

The chain is built from TRBV9 and TRBJ2-3, with 9 bases fitting TRBD2. Trimming cost V 1 base and J 2 bases; bases outside gene matches: 5. The CDR3 is 16 amino acids. The germline CDR1 and CDR2 sequences are SGDLS and YYNGEE. CDR3 in DNA: TGTGCCAGCAGCGTATCCGAGCGGGGGGCCACAGATACGCAGTATTTT. It codes for CASSVSERGATDTQYF.